Presented here are 20 T cell receptor beta chains from one specimen sequenced in a study of radiation and T cells in renal cell carcinoma. Time point reported: blood 2 weeks post-SBRT. Treatment in this sample: 15 Gy SBRT to primary tumor, nephrectomy 4 weeks later. The assay was immunoSEQ multiplex PCR, and TCRdb's table has in-frame clones only and misses some. The table has some 150,000 clones, roughly 89% seen once. The starting material was blood, obtained from a patient whose treatment included radiotherapy and nephrectomy. Receptor source: a woman between 50 and 59 years old with renal cell carcinoma.

The rearrangement joins TRBV6-5 to TRBJ2-1, with D possibly matching TRBD1 (6 bases). Looked up from germline, CDR1 is MNHEY and CDR2 is SVGAGI. The CDR3 covers 13 residues. V was trimmed by 6 bases and J by 6 bases, leaving 12 bases between them. CDR3 residues: CASSRTTGNEQFF. Written as DNA, the CDR3 is TGTGCCAGCAGCCGTACGACAGGCAATGAGCAGTTCTTC.

The V call is TRBV4-1, the J call TRBJ1-6; 7 positions match TRBD1. This CDR3 is 15 amino acids long. The V gene end was trimmed by 2 bases and the J gene end by 7 bases; junction bases not matched to a gene: 5. Germline V CDR1 and CDR2: MGHRA, YSYEKL. The CDR3 nucleotides read TGCGCCAGCAGCCAAAGCCAACAGGGGAATTCACCCCTCCACTTT. It encodes CASSQSQQGNSPLHF.

The chain links TRBV4-1 to TRBJ2-7; perhaps TRBD2 as D (5 bases). Trimming stripped 4 bases from V and 2 bases from J, with 15 bases between. This CDR3 region has 15 residues. From germline, CDR1 is MGHRA and CDR2 YSYEKL. CDR3 bases: TGCGCCAGCAGCCTGCGGCCAGCGGAGGCCTACGAGCAGTACTTC. This codes for CASSLRPAEAYEQYF.

The V and J genes are TRBV4-1 and TRBJ2-5; the match to TRBD1 covers 10 bases. This CDR3 contains 17 residues. V shed 1 base and J 6 bases; nucleotides not matched to a gene: 11. The germline V gene has CDR1 MGHRA and CDR2 YSYEKL. This CDR3 is CASSQAVTGGAGKTQYF. CDR3 DNA sequence: TGCGCCAGCAGCCAAGCAGTGACAGGGGGCGCGGGAAAGACCCAGTACTTC.

This chain links TRBV7-8 with TRBJ1-4; TRBD1 might be the D (5 bases). The CDR3 contains 15 residues. V lost 1 base to trimming and J lost 8 bases, with 14 bases between them. The germline CDR1 and CDR2 sequences are SGHVS and FQNEAQ. The CDR3 nucleotides are TGTGCCAGCAGCTTAGGGAGGGGTGAAGGGGAAAAACTGTTTTTT. It specifies CASSLGRGEGEKLFF.

This chain links TRBV5-1 with TRBJ1-1, with D possibly matching TRBD1 (6 bases). The CDR3 runs 14 residues. The ends were cut back, 6 bases at V and 0 bases at J, with 12 bases in the middle. In germline, CDR1 is SGHRS, CDR2 YFSETQ. CDR3 region: CASKRQEMNTEAFF. CDR3 sequence (DNA): TGCGCCAGCAAGCGACAGGAAATGAACACTGAAGCTTTCTTT.

The gene calls are TRBV10-2 and TRBJ1-1, with TRBD1 matching over 7 bases. Germline CDR1 is WSHSY and CDR2 is SAAADI. V dropped 6 bases and J dropped 6; count of bases not matched to a gene: 13. The CDR3 consists of 15 residues. For the CDR3, the DNA is TGCGCCAGCAGGGACCCAGGGACAGCAACCTCTGAAGCTTTCTTT. This sequence encodes CASRDPGTATSEAFF.

The chain joins TRBV6-5 to TRBJ1-2, with 7 bases aligning to TRBD1. Trimming took 2 bases from V and 0 from J; bases not matched to a gene: 3. The CDR3 has 15 residues. The germline V gene has CDR1 MNHEY and CDR2 SVGAGI. The CDR3: CASSYGGQTNYGYTF. The CDR3 DNA is TGTGCCAGCAGTTACGGGGGACAGACTAACTATGGCTACACCTTC.

The gene calls are TRBV9 and TRBJ1-2; TRBD1 might be the D (5 bases). Germline loops: CDR1 SGDLS, CDR2 YYNGEE. V was shortened by 3 bases and J by 2 bases, with 20 bases between the two germline ends. CDR3 size: 17 residues. The CDR3 is CASSEGPTKGSNYGYTF. In nucleotides, the CDR3 is TGTGCCAGCAGCGAGGGGCCCACGAAGGGCTCGAACTATGGCTACACCTTC. Full variable domain (rest looked up from reference TRBV9 and TRBJ1-2): DSGVTQTPKHLITATGQRVTLRCSPRSGDLSVYWYQQSLDQGLQFLIQYYNGEERAKGNILERFSAQQFPDLHSELNLSSLELGDSALYFCASSEGPTKGSNYGYTFGSGTRLTVV.

This chain connects TRBV6-1 to TRBJ1-4; D unresolved. The CDR3 is 15 residues long. The germline V gene has CDR1 MNHNS and CDR2 SASEGT. Deletions cut 2 bases from V and 3 bases from J, with 10 bases between. CDR3 in amino acids: CASSERERANEKLFF. CDR3 sequence (DNA): TGTGCCAGCAGTGAAAGGGAGAGGGCTAATGAAAAACTGTTTTTT.

The chain links TRBV5-8 to TRBJ2-3; 7 nucleotides line up with TRBD2. This CDR3 comprises 16 residues. Germline CDR1 is SGHTS and CDR2 is YDEGEE. The V and J ends lost 4 bases and 0 bases, in that order; junction bases with no gene match: 8. The DNA for the CDR3 is TGTGCCAGCAGCATTAGAGCGGGGATAAGCACAGATACGCAGTATTTT. Residues: CASSIRAGISTDTQYF.

The chain is built from TRBV5-6 and TRBJ2-3, with 7 bases fitting TRBD2. V shed 5 bases, J shed 0 bases, and the junction held 6 bases outside the gene matches. There are 15 residues in the CDR3. The germline CDR1 and CDR2 sequences are SGHDT and YYEEEE. CDR3 region: CASSSLAASTDTQYF. CDR3 nucleotide sequence: TGTGCCAGCAGTAGTCTAGCGGCTAGCACAGATACGCAGTATTTT.

The chain has TRBV5-4 and TRBJ1-2; D not certain. CDR1 SGHNT and CDR2 YYREEE come from the germline V gene (reference sequence). V lost 3 bases to trimming and J lost 5 bases, with 8 bases between them. There are 12 residues in the CDR3. The CDR3 DNA follows: TGTGCCAGCAGCTCTCAGGATTATGGCTACACCTTC. It codes for CASSSQDYGYTF.

The chain employs TRBV15 and TRBJ2-1; 8 positions agree with TRBD1. Losses at the gene ends were 0 bases for V and 2 bases for J; bases not matched to a gene: 3. The CDR3 spans 16 residues. Germline-derived CDR1 and CDR2 are LNHNV and YYDKDF (reference sequence). CDR3 in amino acids: CATSREPGQAYNEQFF. The CDR3 region has the DNA TGTGCCACCAGCAGAGAACCGGGACAGGCCTACAATGAGCAGTTCTTC. Combining the CDR3 with reference TRBV15 and TRBJ2-1 gives the whole variable domain DAMVIQNPRYQVTQFGKPVTLSCSQTLNHNVMYWYQQKSSQAPKLLFHYYDKDFNNEADTPDNFQSRRPNTSFCFLDIRSPGLGDTAMYLCATSREPGQAYNEQFFGPGTRLTVL.

V gene TRBV19 combines with J gene TRBJ2-3, with D possibly being TRBD1 (6 bases). In germline, CDR1 is LNHDA, CDR2 SQIVND (reference sequence). Trimming removed 3 bases at V and 3 bases at J, with 13 bases between. This CDR3 is 15 amino acids long. CDR3 sequence reads: CASSIQGTLTDTQYF. The CDR3, as DNA: TGTGCCAGTAGTATCCAGGGGACACTTACAGATACGCAGTATTTT.

The chain carries TRBV2 and TRBJ2-2, with D possibly being TRBD2 (5 bases). The V end lost 2 bases, the J end lost 3 bases, and 13 bases lay between the germline ends. The CDR3 covers 16 residues. CDR1 and CDR2 from the germline V gene are SNHLY and FYNNEI. The CDR3 is CASSEPGNWDTGELFF. The CDR3 coding sequence is TGTGCCAGCAGTGAACCGGGGAATTGGGACACCGGGGAGCTGTTTTTT. Complete variable domain (other parts from reference TRBV2 and TRBJ2-2): EPEVTQTPSHQVTQMGQEVILRCVPISNHLYFYWYRQILGQKVEFLVSFYNNEISEKSEIFDDQFSVERPDGSNFTLKIRSTKLEDSAMYFCASSEPGNWDTGELFFGEGSRLTVL.

V and J are TRBV9 and TRBJ1-4; no firm D call. The CDR3 sequence is 14 residues long. The germline CDR1 and CDR2 sequences are SGDLS and YYNGEE. The ends were cut back, 2 bases at V and 4 bases at J, with 9 bases in the middle. For the CDR3, the DNA is TGTGCCAGCAGCGTCCGGGGAGTTAATGAAAAACTGTTTTTT. Translation: CASSVRGVNEKLFF.

The V and J genes are TRBV25-1 and TRBJ1-4; D is uncertain. The CDR3 is 13 amino acids. Germline V lookup: CDR1 MGHDK, CDR2 SYGVNS. V shed 3 bases and J shed 7 bases, with 9 bases lying between them. The CDR3 DNA is TGTGCCAGCAGTGATCCCGGGTCTGAAAAACTGTTTTTT. Translation: CASSDPGSEKLFF.

For this clone: The same CDR3 can be traced to other DNA sequences in this sample. The chain joins TRBV18 to TRBJ1-1; D uncertain. Germline CDR1 KGHSH, CDR2 LQKENI. V lost 6 bases and J 0 bases, leaving 8 bases between the germline ends. The CDR3 has 13 amino acids. CDR3 sequence reads: CASSPQVNTEAFF. The CDR3 region has the DNA TGTGCCAGCTCGCCTCAAGTGAACACTGAAGCTTTCTTT.

This clone was counted once. The V call is TRBV5-4, the J call TRBJ2-5; D uncertain. Germline CDR1 and CDR2: SGHNT and YYREEE (reference sequence). V dropped 5 bases and J dropped 5 bases, with 13 bases sitting between them. This CDR3 has 13 residues. The DNA for the CDR3 is TGTGCCAGCAGACTAACCCCTGGGGAGACCCAGTACTTC. Protein sequence: CASRLTPGETQYF.